What follows describes a single T cell receptor (beta chain). The source of the sample is a study of shared T cell receptors in the human thymus. V was cut by 5 bases and J by 2 bases, with 19 bases left in between. Germline V gene data show CDR1 as MGHRA and CDR2 as YSYEKL. This CDR3 has 16 amino acids. The assay was immunoSEQ multiplex PCR, and TCRdb's table has in-frame clones only and misses some. The sample contains around 730,000 clones, 70% to 90% of which appear only once. This same sample was also part of a study on human thymus T cells. As that report states: What appeared biased in thymic and blood repertoires was the usage of V and J genes.

This sequence was found in a girl under two years old with a congenital heart defect. The sample taken for sequencing was thymocytes. The chain joins TRBV4-1 to TRBJ2-7, with a tentative D call TRBD2 (5 bases). The CDR3 nucleotides read TGCGCCAGCAGCGATCGAGAGGGCCTAGCCCCCTACGAGCAGTACTTC. Translating gives CASSDREGLAPYEQYF.